This passage covers 23 T cell receptor beta chains from one sample sequenced in a study of liver allograft versus peripheral blood T cells. As for the study in general: A comparison was made between T cell receptor repertoires in transplanted livers and those in recipients' peripheral blood.

One entry per CDR3 protein results from TCRdb running MiXCR on the reads. The repertoire holds a few thousand distinct CDR3 sequences, with 14% to 15% as singletons. The receptors were gathered from a human patient who had a liver transplant. Some T cells may be provided by the graft donor.

By frequency in the sample, this clonotype is medium-sized. The chain uses TRBV11-2 and TRBJ1-4, with D perhaps matching TRBD1 (6 bases). This CDR3 has 15 residues. Trimming removed 3 bases from V and 4 bases from J, with 12 bases in between. The germline V gene has CDR1 SGHAT and CDR2 FQNNGV. CDR3 in amino acids: CASSFTPGVNEKLFF. Here the CDR3 DNA reads TGTGCCAGCAGCTTCACCCCAGGGGTTAATGAAAAACTGTTTTTT.

The sample holds one count of this clonotype. This sequence joins TRBV5-5 and TRBJ2-1; D gene uncertain. V was cut by 0 bases and J by 9 bases, with 7 bases left in between. The length of the CDR3 is 12 residues. Germline CDR1 and CDR2: SGHKS and YYEKEE (reference sequence). CDR3 loop: CASSLGDTEQFF. The CDR3 DNA follows: TGTGCCAGCAGCTTGGGAGATACTGAGCAGTTCTTC.

This clonotype rates as medium-sized. The V gene is TRBV13, the J gene TRBJ2-7, with D tentatively TRBD1 or TRBD2 (5 bases each). The V gene lost 4 bases and the J gene lost 2 bases, with 15 bases spanning the gap. Germline lookup yields CDR1 PRHDT and CDR2 FYEKMQ (reference sequence). CDR3 size: 15 residues. For the CDR3, the DNA is TGTGCCAGCAGCTCTGGGGACGTCTCTGCCTACGAGCAGTACTTC. Encoded protein: CASSSGDVSAYEQYF.

This clonotype was seen at least ten times. The chain recombines TRBV5-6 with TRBJ2-1, with 9 bases that match TRBD2. Germline V gene lookup returns CDR1 SGHDT and CDR2 YYEEEE. With 3 bases clipped from V and 10 bases from J, the junction kept 8 bases outside the gene matches. CDR3 length: 14 amino acids. The CDR3, as DNA: TGTGCCAGCAGCTGGGGACTAGCAGGTATCGAGCAGTTCTTC. Amino acids: CASSWGLAGIEQFF.

By share, this clonotype counts as medium-sized (0.01 to 0.1%). The J gene is TRBJ2-1, the V gene TRBV7-9; possibly TRBD2 for D (6 bases). From germline, CDR1 is SEHNR and CDR2 FQNEAQ (reference sequence). V gave up 4 bases and J gave up 2 bases, with 15 bases separating them. The CDR3 extends over 16 amino acids. The CDR3 spells CASSWLGTSAYNEQFF. Here the CDR3 DNA reads TGTGCCAGCAGCTGGCTCGGGACTTCGGCCTACAATGAGCAGTTCTTC.

Turning to this clonotype: Being one base from a much bigger clone, this may be a read error. This sequence joins TRBV27 and TRBJ1-5; D is unclear. The germline gives CDR1 MNHEY, CDR2 SMNVEV (reference sequence). The length of the CDR3 is 16 residues. In DNA form, the CDR3 reads TGTGCCAACAGTCCGAGTAAGGGTGTGGTGAATCAGCCCCAGCATTTT. Translation: CANSPSKGVVNQPQHF.

Sample share makes this clonotype medium-sized. The J gene is TRBJ2-1, the V gene TRBV6-1; 7 nucleotides match TRBD1. V lost 10 bases and J lost 5; bases outside the gene matches: 8. CDR3 length: 13 amino acids. Germline CDR1 MNHNS, CDR2 SASEGT. CDR3 DNA: TGTGCCATCCGAAGGGACAGCGACAATGAGCAGTTCTTC. This translates into CAIRRDSDNEQFF.

By share, this clonotype counts as medium-sized (0.01 to 0.1%). V and J are TRBV24-1 and TRBJ1-1; D gene ambiguous. Germline loops: CDR1 KGHDR, CDR2 SFDVKD. This CDR3 comprises 16 residues. V lost 4 bases, J lost 1 base, and 15 bases lay in between. CDR3 in amino acids: CATSESGFNSNTEAFF. DNA of the CDR3: TGTGCCACCAGTGAATCGGGATTCAATTCGAACACTGAAGCTTTCTTT.

Judged by abundance, this clonotype is medium-sized. V is TRBV6-5 and J is TRBJ1-1; no clear D gene. Germline V CDR1 and CDR2: MNHEY, SVGAGI. The CDR3 loop spans 11 amino acids. Trimming took off 7 bases at V and 4 bases at J, with 7 bases between the two ends. The CDR3, as DNA: TGTGCCAGCATCGGAGGCACTGAAGCTTTCTTT. Translating it yields CASIGGTEAFF.

This clonotype was recorded many times. This chain uses TRBV28 with TRBJ1-2, with D uncertain. Between the trimmed V and J ends, which lost 7 bases and 6 bases, there was a span of 24 bases. The CDR3 is 16 residues long. Looked up from germline, CDR1 is MDHEN and CDR2 is SYDVKM. CDR3 DNA: TGTGCCAGCATCGTGAGGGTAGGCCTTAACGTTGATGGCTACACCTTC. Protein product: CASIVRVGLNVDGYTF.

The chain links TRBV27 to TRBJ2-7; a weak D match, TRBD2 (5 bases). Germline V gene lookup returns CDR1 MNHEY and CDR2 SMNVEV (reference sequence). This CDR3 comprises 15 residues. The germline V and J ends were trimmed by 6 bases and 1 base, with 16 bases remaining between them. CDR3 sequence: CASSLDTSTSYEQYF. The CDR3 DNA is TGTGCCAGCAGCCTAGACACTAGTACGTCCTACGAGCAGTACTTC.

By proportion, this clonotype is medium-sized. The chain combines TRBV27 with TRBJ1-6; D is ambiguous. Trimming removed 2 bases at V and 7 bases at J, with 12 bases between. Per the germline V gene, CDR1 is MNHEY and CDR2 is SMNVEV (reference sequence). The CDR3 runs to 15 residues. The CDR3 DNA follows: TGTGCCAGCAGTTTAATTTCACCGATGAATTCACCCCTCCACTTT. It yields the protein CASSLISPMNSPLHF.

In this sample, this clonotype turned up a few times. The chain uses TRBV12-3 or TRBV12-4 and TRBJ2-1, with D perhaps matching TRBD2 (7 bases). The V end lost 7 bases, the J end lost 0 bases, and 28 bases lay between the germline ends. The CDR3 totals 20 residues. Here the CDR3 reads CASKSRGRLSRGSSYNEQFF. In DNA form, the CDR3 reads TGTGCCAGCAAGTCCAGGGGACGCTTAAGTCGCGGGAGCTCCTACAATGAGCAGTTCTTC.

A note on this clonotype: Just one base apart from a much larger clone, this may be a read error. This chain links TRBV27 with TRBJ1-2; D ambiguous. There are 13 residues in the CDR3. The V gene's germline CDR1 is MNHEY and CDR2 SMNVEV (reference sequence). The DNA for the CDR3 is TGTGCCTGCAGTTTCGGGAGGGCTTACGGCTACACCTTC. Translated, it gives CACSFGRAYGYTF.

Regarding this clonotype: This could be a read error, since a much larger clone is one nucleotide away. The chain uses TRBV6-5 and TRBJ2-2; D may be TRBD1 (6 bases). The germline V gene has CDR1 MNHEY and CDR2 SVGAGI. The CDR3 runs 21 residues. V was clipped by 4 bases and J by 2 bases, with 29 bases between them. The CDR3 sequence: CASSSTQLGTRKKRNTGELFF. Here the CDR3 DNA reads TGTGCCAGCAGTTCCACCCAACTTGGGACAAGGAAGAAGAGAAACACCGGGGAGCTGTTTTTT.

This clonotype is medium-sized. An end of the junction differs from the germline gene, which may be a read error. The chain has TRBV7-9 and TRBJ1-2; D is possibly TRBD1 (6 bases). Germline lookup yields CDR1 SEHNR and CDR2 FQNEAQ (reference sequence). The CDR3 runs to 14 residues. Here the CDR3 DNA reads TGTGCCAGCAGCTTGGGTACAGGGTACTACGGCTACACCTTC. Translating gives CASSLGTGYYGYTF.

This chain links TRBV6-5 with TRBJ1-2; 7 nucleotides align to TRBD1. The CDR3 totals 16 residues. From germline, CDR1 is MNHEY and CDR2 SVGAGI. Trimming removed 2 bases from V and 5 bases from J; junction bases left unmatched: 11. CDR3 region: CASSYDRAGGPYGYTF. CDR3 coding DNA: TGTGCCAGCAGTTACGACAGGGCAGGGGGGCCTTATGGCTACACCTTC.

Sample share makes this clonotype medium-sized. The chain combines TRBV28 with TRBJ1-6; TRBD1 matches at 9 bases. The CDR3 is 14 residues long. CDR1 is MDHEN, CDR2 SYDVKM, per germline. This chain's CDR3 is CAITPGQGGSPLHF. CDR3 sequence (DNA): TGTGCAATTACTCCGGGACAGGGTGGTTCACCCCTCCACTTT.

This clonotype has just a few counts. The chain recombines TRBV9 with TRBJ1-2; D unclear. V gave up 1 base and J gave up 2 bases, with 6 bases separating them. The CDR3 consists of 13 residues. Germline V gives CDR1 SGDLS, CDR2 YYNGEE. This CDR3 reads CASSVSGNYGYTF. The DNA of the CDR3 is TGTGCCAGCAGCGTATCCGGGAACTATGGCTACACCTTC. Full variable domain (missing parts from reference TRBV9 and TRBJ1-2): DSGVTQTPKHLITATGQRVTLRCSPRSGDLSVYWYQQSLDQGLQFLIQYYNGEERAKGNILERFSAQQFPDLHSELNLSSLELGDSALYFCASSVSGNYGYTFGSGTRLTVV.

By proportion, this clonotype is medium-sized. The chain uses TRBV29-1 and TRBJ2-7; 10 nucleotides match TRBD2. J gave up 5 bases and V 3 bases, and 4 bases lay outside the gene matches. The germline CDR1 and CDR2 sequences are SQVTM and ANQGSEA. This CDR3 is built from 13 residues. This CDR3 reads CSVEASGGHEQYF. As DNA, the CDR3 is TGCAGCGTTGAGGCTAGCGGGGGCCACGAGCAGTACTTC.

By share of the sample, this clonotype is medium-sized (0.01 to 0.1%). This chain's CDR3 is CASSLYPGLDEQYF. CDR3 DNA: TGTGCCAGCAGTTTATACCCAGGGTTGGACGAGCAGTACTTC. The chain joins TRBV27 to TRBJ2-7; D perhaps matches TRBD1 (5 bases). From germline, CDR1 is MNHEY and CDR2 SMNVEV (reference sequence). The V end lost 1 base, the J end lost 5 bases, and 12 bases lay between the germline ends. The CDR3 totals 14 residues.

By share of the sample, this clonotype is medium-sized. This chain joins TRBV27 and TRBJ2-7; the match to TRBD1 covers 10 bases. The CDR3 length is 15 residues. The germline V gene encodes CDR1 MNHEY and CDR2 SMNVEV (reference sequence). V shed 4 bases, J shed 5 bases, and the junction held 8 bases outside the gene matches. Here the CDR3 reads CASSYSGTGVHEQYF. In nucleotides, the CDR3 is TGTGCCAGCAGTTATTCCGGGACAGGGGTCCACGAGCAGTACTTC.

This clonotype is labeled medium-sized. J is TRBJ1-1 and V is TRBV5-4, with TRBD1 identical over 7 bases. This CDR3 is 17 amino acids long. V lost 3 bases, J lost 1 base, and 12 bases stayed unmatched. The germline V gene encodes CDR1 SGHNT and CDR2 YYREEE (reference sequence). The CDR3 DNA follows: TGTGCCAGCAGCTGGGACAGACTGGGGGTGGGGAACACTGAAGCTTTCTTT. Translating it yields CASSWDRLGVGNTEAFF.